Below are 17 T cell receptor beta chains sequenced from a single sample in a study of graft-versus-host responses after intestinal transplantation. TCRdb's table, derived via immunoSEQ multiplex PCR, lists solely in-frame clones and lacks some. The table includes almost 40,000 clones, about 95% detected once. Their antigens are not known. The sequencing here drew on unstimulated CD8+ T cells sorted from spleen or lymph node cells, taken before transplant. The receptors were sampled from a human donor who was the organ donor for an intestinal transplant.

This chain joins TRBV7-9 and TRBJ2-3, with 10 bases identical to TRBD2. Germline CDR1 reads SEHNR; CDR2 reads FQNEAQ (reference sequence). V gave up 5 bases and J gave up 6 bases; unmatched junction bases: 5. The CDR3 covers 14 residues. The CDR3 here is CASSITSGVDTQYF. The CDR3, as DNA: TGTGCCAGCAGCATTACTAGCGGGGTGGATACGCAGTATTTT. Drawing the rest from reference TRBV7-9 and TRBJ2-3, the complete variable domain is DTGVSQNPRHKITKRGQNVTFRCDPISEHNRLYWYRQTLGQGPEFLTYFQNEAQLEKSRLLSDRFSAERPKGSFSTLEIQRTEQGDSAMYLCASSITSGVDTQYFGPGTRLTVL.

CDR3 coding DNA: TGCGCCAGCAGTGAAGGACAGGGAATAATCGACTCCTACGAGCAGTACTTC. It yields the protein CASSEGQGIIDSYEQYF. The V call is TRBV10-1, the J call TRBJ2-5; 8 nucleotides agree with TRBD1. The closer fit of TRBJ2-7 to the DNA end suggests the J call may be wrong. Germline V gene lookup returns CDR1 WNHNN and CDR2 SYGVQD (reference sequence). The CDR3 has 17 residues.

This clone has just one count. J is TRBJ2-5 and V is TRBV7-7; possibly TRBD2 for D (5 bases). Germline assignment: CDR1 SSHAT and CDR2 FNYEAQ (reference sequence). The CDR3 is made up of 14 amino acids. Trimming took off 5 bases at V and 5 bases at J, with 15 bases between the two ends. CDR3 DNA sequence: TGTGCCAGCAGCCAACTACCCCGCGGGGAGACCCAGTACTTC. Amino acids: CASSQLPRGETQYF.

The chain recombines TRBV4-1 with TRBJ1-5; TRBD1 matches 7 bases. Germline V gives CDR1 MGHRA, CDR2 YSYEKL. The CDR3 contains 16 residues. Germline trimming cut 1 base from V and 4 bases from J; bases unmatched to any gene: 7. The chain's CDR3 is CASSQGVGQENQPQHF. In DNA, the CDR3 is TGCGCCAGCAGCCAAGGGGTAGGACAGGAGAATCAGCCCCAGCATTTT.

This clone was observed once. This chain links TRBV4-3 with TRBJ2-2, with D uncertain. V gave up 0 bases and J gave up 6 bases, with 14 bases separating them. The CDR3 consists of 16 residues. Germline V CDR1 and CDR2: LGHNA, YSLEER. CDR3 region: CASSQEMSSPSGELFF. CDR3 DNA sequence: TGCGCCAGCAGCCAAGAAATGTCCTCACCTTCCGGGGAGCTGTTTTTT.

The chain has TRBV2 and TRBJ2-5, with D possibly TRBD2 on 5 matching bases. Germline V gene data show CDR1 as SNHLY and CDR2 as FYNNEI. Trimming took off 7 bases at V and 4 bases at J, with 10 bases between the two ends. The CDR3 is made up of 12 amino acids. The CDR3 sequence is CASTEGVETQYF. The CDR3 DNA follows: TGTGCCAGCACCGAGGGAGTAGAGACCCAGTACTTC.

A word on this clone: Its ends do not fully match the called genes, so a read error is possible. The chain is built from TRBV9 and TRBJ1-5, with D uncertain. The CDR3 runs to 13 residues. Germline V lookup: CDR1 SGDLS, CDR2 YYNGEE. The CDR3 bases are TGTGCCAGCAGCGTAGGCAGCAATCAGCCCCAGCACTTT. This translates into CASSVGSNQPQHF.

The V call is TRBV27, the J call TRBJ2-7, with D unresolved. CDR1 is MNHEY, CDR2 SMNVEV, per germline (reference sequence). This CDR3 region has 12 residues. Trimming took 6 bases from V and 1 from J, leaving 7 bases between them. In DNA, the CDR3 is TGTGCCAGCAGGGTAGGGTCCTACGAGCAGTACTTC. It translates to CASRVGSYEQYF.

CDR3: CASSRTPGLAVPNEQFF. The CDR3 DNA is TGTGCCAGCAGCCGGACACCGGGACTAGCGGTTCCTAATGAGCAGTTCTTC. The chain carries TRBV7-9 and TRBJ2-1; 11 bases fit TRBD2. This CDR3 spans 17 amino acids. Per germline, CDR1 SEHNR and CDR2 FQNEAQ (reference sequence). The V and J ends lost 5 bases and 7 bases, in that order; junction bases with no gene match: 13.

J is TRBJ2-3 and V is TRBV5-5, with 9 bases that match TRBD2. Germline V gene sequence: CDR1 SGHKS, CDR2 YYEKEE (reference sequence). The CDR3 is 16 residues long. V dropped 4 bases and J dropped 2; count of bases not matched to a gene: 8. The CDR3 nucleotides are TGTGCCAGCAGCCGATTCGTGGGACTAGCCACAGATACGCAGTATTTT. It codes for CASSRFVGLATDTQYF.

The chain is built from TRBV28 and TRBJ2-1; the match to TRBD2 covers 7 bases. The CDR3 has 15 amino acids. V was pared by 3 bases and J by 5 bases, with 7 bases of the junction left unmatched. Germline CDR1 reads MDHEN; CDR2 reads SYDVKM. The CDR3: CASSLVGGLDNEQFF. The CDR3 DNA sequence: TGTGCCAGCAGTTTGGTCGGGGGGTTGGACAATGAGCAGTTCTTC.

The genes are TRBV30 and TRBJ2-7; the D gene is possibly TRBD2 (6 bases). The CDR3 is 12 residues long. The V gene lost 3 bases and the J gene lost 7 bases, with 13 bases spanning the gap. The germline gives CDR1 GTSNPN, CDR2 SVGIG (reference sequence). In DNA form, the CDR3 reads TGTGCCTGGAGCCCGGGACTCCCAGAGCAGTACTTC. It encodes CAWSPGLPEQYF.

The chain links TRBV4-3 to TRBJ2-5, with D perhaps TRBD1 or TRBD2 (5 bases each). Germline V gives CDR1 LGHNA, CDR2 YSLEER. V was trimmed by 0 bases and J by 2 bases, leaving 10 bases between them. CDR3 size: 15 residues. The CDR3 reads CASSQDGGTQETQYF. The DNA of the CDR3 is TGCGCCAGCAGCCAAGATGGGGGAACTCAAGAGACCCAGTACTTC.

The V gene is TRBV5-4, the J gene TRBJ2-3; unclear D gene. CDR3 length equals 15 residues. Trimming cost V 4 bases and J 0 bases, with 12 bases left between them. Germline CDR1 and CDR2: SGHNT and YYREEE (reference sequence). The CDR3 DNA is TGTGCCAGCAGCCTGGACGGAACTAGCACAGATACGCAGTATTTT. Its protein is CASSLDGTSTDTQYF.

The J gene is TRBJ2-5, the V gene TRBV1; the table calls TRBD2, which could not be checked here. TRBV1 is marked as a pseudogene. The CDR3 is 15 residues long. CDR3 residues: CTSSQRGAVYETQYF. The DNA for the CDR3 is TGCACCAGCAGCCAGCGGGGGGCCGTGTATGAGACCCAGTACTTC.

The V gene is TRBV5-4, the J gene TRBJ2-1, with 8 nucleotides matching TRBD1. Per germline, CDR1 SGHNT and CDR2 YYREEE (reference sequence). Trimming removed 5 bases from V and 0 bases from J; junction bases left unmatched: 4. CDR3 length equals 15 residues. This CDR3 reads CASRNDRGSYNEQFF. CDR3 DNA: TGTGCCAGCAGGAACGACAGGGGCTCCTACAATGAGCAGTTCTTC.

This clone was seen only once. This chain uses TRBV19 with TRBJ2-1, with D perhaps TRBD1 (6 bases). CDR3 length: 14 residues. Germline assignment: CDR1 LNHDA and CDR2 SQIVND (reference sequence). Between the trimmed V and J ends, which lost 3 bases and 7 bases, there was a span of 13 bases. The CDR3: CASSMIGGLNEQFF. CDR3 nucleotides: TGTGCCAGTAGTATGATAGGGGGTTTGAATGAGCAGTTCTTC.